This is a list of T cell receptor beta chains from one sample in a study of T-cell reconstitution after alpha-beta-depleted transplantation in children. MiXCR was run by TCRdb on the PCR reads, yielding one entry per CDR3 protein. The sample records roughly 120,000 distinct CDR3 sequences, 23% being singletons. Sequencing was performed on PBMCs, mostly from graft donor cells, taken 180 days after TCRalphabeta/CD19-depleted stem cell transplant. These receptors all come from a male patient aged 2-15 years who had a stem cell transplant for chronic granulomatous disease, so the T cells may come from the graft donor. Each CDR3 is given with its conserved first and last residue. D genes are given only for firm matches. Size tells how often a clone was seen (once, few, many) or the class of an expanded clone, and some rows leave it out.

NA	TRBV20-1	TRBJ2-5	NA	CSARDLYREVETQYF	TGCAGTGCTAGAGATCTCTACAGGGAGGTGGAGACCCAGTACTTC
few	TRBV7-2	TRBJ2-7	TRBD2	CASSFETSGGYEQYF	TGTGCCAGCAGCTTTGAGACTAGCGGGGGGTACGAGCAGTACTTC
few	TRBV29-1	TRBJ1-2	TRBD1	CSVEAYDRGTYGYTF	TGCAGCGTTGAAGCATATGACAGGGGGACCTATGGCTACACCTTC
NA	TRBV28	TRBJ2-1	NA	CASSFLVGEQFF	TGTGCCAGCAGTTTCTTAGTTGGTGAGCAGTTCTTC
NA	TRBV5-6	TRBJ2-5	NA	CASSRGAGAQETQYF	TGTGCCAGCAGCAGAGGGGCAGGGGCACAAGAGACCCAGTACTTC
many	TRBV20-1	TRBJ1-1	TRBD1	CSNRGQRTEAFF	TGCAGTAACAGGGGGCAAAGGACTGAAGCTTTCTTT
few	TRBV12-3/TRBV12-4	TRBJ2-1	TRBD2	CASSWGGAYYNEQFF	TGTGCCAGCAGTTGGGGAGGGGCCTACTACAATGAGCAGTTCTTC
NA	TRBV12-3/TRBV12-4	TRBJ2-3	NA	CASSLTGRTDTQYF	TGTGCCAGCAGTTTAACAGGTCGCACAGATACGCAGTATTTT
NA	TRBV20-1	TRBJ2-7	NA	CSAPKGAEQYF	TGCAGTGCCCCAAAAGGGGCCGAGCAGTACTTC
few	TRBV30	TRBJ2-2	NA	CAWSVSVGGELFF	TGTGCCTGGAGTGTGAGTGTCGGCGGGGAGCTGTTTTTT
large	TRBV5-1	TRBJ2-5	TRBD2	CASSRTSDGAQETQYF	TGCGCCAGCAGCCGTACTAGCGATGGGGCGCAAGAGACCCAGTACTTC
few	TRBV27	TRBJ2-3	NA	CASSPIDSKDTQYF	TGTGCCAGCAGTCCGATTGACAGCAAGGATACGCAGTATTTT
NA	TRBV5-5	TRBJ2-1	TRBD1	CASSLDPGQRYEQFF	TGTGCCAGCAGCTTAGATCCGGGACAGAGGTATGAGCAGTTCTTC
NA	TRBV7-2	TRBJ2-1	TRBD2	CASSLVGLAYQFF	TGTGCCAGCAGCTTAGTGGGACTAGCGTACCAGTTCTTC
NA	TRBV5-1	TRBJ2-3	TRBD1	CASSFLGDRGQDTQYF	TGCGCCAGCAGCTTTCTTGGGGACAGGGGGCAGGATACGCAGTATTTT
NA	TRBV5-1	TRBJ1-5	TRBD1	CASSLGDRDNQPQHF	TGCGCCAGCAGTTTGGGGGACAGGGACAATCAGCCCCAGCATTTT
many	TRBV20-1	TRBJ2-1	NA	CSAGEARTNEQFF	TGCAGTGCAGGGGAGGCCCGGACCAATGAGCAGTTCTTC
NA	TRBV29-1	TRBJ2-1	NA	CSVERGGSYNEQFF	TGCAGCGTTGAACGAGGGGGCTCCTACAATGAGCAGTTCTTC
many	TRBV5-1	TRBJ2-7	NA	CASSNGLTSLSYEQYF	TGCGCCAGCAGCAATGGATTGACTAGTTTGTCCTACGAGCAGTACTTC
few	TRBV12-3/TRBV12-4	TRBJ2-1	TRBD2	CASSLSGGPEFF	TGTGCCAGCAGTTTAAGCGGGGGGCCTGAGTTCTTC
many	TRBV12-3/TRBV12-4	TRBJ2-3	NA	CASSSYRSDTQYF	TGTGCCAGCAGTTCTTATAGGTCGGATACGCAGTATTTT
NA	TRBV12-3/TRBV12-4	TRBJ2-7	TRBD1	CASSPQGTGSYEQYF	TGTGCCAGCAGTCCTCAAGGGACAGGGTCCTACGAGCAGTACTTC
many	TRBV10-3	TRBJ2-7	TRBD1	CAISGQGSYEQYF	TGTGCCATCAGTGGACAGGGCTCCTACGAGCAGTACTTC
few	TRBV20-1	TRBJ2-1	NA	CSARDRVSYNEQFF	TGCAGTGCTAGAGATCGTGTCTCCTACAATGAGCAGTTCTTT
few	TRBV5-1	TRBJ2-7	NA	CASSLAVNYEQYF	TGCGCCAGCAGCTTGGCAGTGAACTACGAGCAGTACTTC
few	TRBV5-1	TRBJ2-5	NA	CASSLGDNQETQYF	TGCGCCAGCAGCTTGGGAGACAACCAAGAGACCCAGTACTTC
few	TRBV29-1	TRBJ1-1	NA	CSTLRVMNTEAFF	TGCAGCACCCTACGTGTAATGAACACTGAAGCTTTCTTT
few	TRBV5-1	TRBJ2-7	NA	CASSLGGTPSYEQYF	TGCGCCAGCAGCTTGGGAGGGACACCCTCCTACGAGCAGTACTTC
NA	TRBV10-1	TRBJ2-2	TRBD1	CASSGGQVTGELFF	TGCGCCAGCAGTGGGGGACAGGTCACCGGGGAGCTGTTTTTT
NA	TRBV12-3/TRBV12-4	TRBJ2-5	NA	CASSLGPRTGEGTQYF	TGTGCCAGCAGTCTTGGCCCTCGGACCGGGGAAGGGACCCAGTACTTC
once	TRBV21-1	TRBJ2-3	NA	CASSKDGAPDTQYF	TGTGCCAGCAGCAAAGACGGCGCGCCAGATACGCAGTATTTT
few	TRBV5-1	TRBJ1-2	NA	CASSLNGGAGPSGYTF	TGCGCCAGCAGCTTGAACGGGGGCGCGGGACCTTCAGGCTACACCTTC
few	TRBV12-3/TRBV12-4	TRBJ2-7	NA	CASSLAQVFGQYF	TGTGCCAGCAGTTTAGCGCAAGTTTTCGGGCAGTACTTC
NA	TRBV28	TRBJ1-5	NA	CASRKPQSLNQPQHF	TGTGCCAGCAGGAAGCCCCAGTCCCTCAATCAGCCCCAGCATTTT
once	TRBV7-2	TRBJ2-7	TRBD2	CASSSQAGGMYEQYF	TGTGCCAGCAGCTCCCAAGCGGGAGGGATGTACGAGCAGTACTTC
NA	TRBV12-3/TRBV12-4	TRBJ2-2	TRBD2	CASSLSHKVAGVNTGELFF	TGTGCCAGCAGCCTATCTCACAAGGTAGCGGGTGTAAACACCGGGGAGCTGTTTTTT
many	TRBV4-3	TRBJ2-2	NA	CASSQGVRLYTGELFF	TGCGCCAGCAGCCAAGGAGTCAGACTATACACCGGGGAGCTGTTTTTT